These 22 T cell receptor beta chains originate from one sample sequenced in a study of T cell repertoires in cytomegalovirus infection. The antigens these receptors bind are not known. MiXCR was run by TCRdb on the reads, yielding one entry per CDR3 protein. The data show hundreds of thousands of distinct CDR3 sequences, almost 30% seen once. The sample here was cultured PBMCs, taken from culture after CMV antigen stimulation. The receptor source for this set is a human donor in good health (CMV status not recorded). Some clones in this sample may be carry-over from other donors' samples.

The chain joins TRBV5-4 to TRBJ2-2; D might be TRBD2 (6 bases). Germline V gene data show CDR1 as SGHNT and CDR2 as YYREEE (reference sequence). The CDR3 runs to 16 residues. V dropped 0 bases and J dropped 4 bases, with 13 bases sitting between them. The CDR3 sequence is CASSLEGGMGTGELFF. The CDR3 nucleotides are TGTGCCAGCAGCTTGGAAGGCGGGATGGGCACCGGGGAGCTGTTTTTT. Full variable domain (remainder filled in from reference TRBV5-4 and TRBJ2-2): ETGVTQSPTHLIKTRGQQVTLRCSSQSGHNTVSWYQQALGQGPQFIFQYYREEENGRGNFPPRFSGLQFPNYSSELNVNALELDDSALYLCASSLEGGMGTGELFFGEGSRLTVL.

This clonotype was observed once. The chain combines TRBV7-2 with TRBJ1-6; D possibly corresponds to TRBD1 (6 bases). Per the germline V gene, CDR1 is SGHTA and CDR2 is FQGNSA. The length of the CDR3 is 14 residues. V lost 5 bases and J 7 bases, leaving 12 bases between the germline ends. The CDR3, as DNA: TGTGCCAGCAGCCTCAGGGGTTGGAATTCACCCCTCCACTTT. This sequence encodes CASSLRGWNSPLHF.

The rearrangement joins TRBV12-3 or TRBV12-4 to TRBJ1-4, with D perhaps TRBD1 (6 bases). Trimming stripped 6 bases from V and 1 base from J, with 15 bases between. CDR3 length equals 16 residues. Written as DNA, the CDR3 is TGTGCCAGCAGCCAGGGGCCTTTTGGAACTAATGAAAAACTGTTTTTT. As protein: CASSQGPFGTNEKLFF.

This clonotype was recorded a few times. V and J are TRBV12-3 or TRBV12-4 and TRBJ1-3, with 8 bases that match TRBD1. The CDR3 runs to 15 residues. The J segment lost 0 bases and the V segment lost 6 bases, leaving 4 bases of the junction unmatched. The CDR3 DNA reads as TGTGCCAGCAGGATACAGGGGGGCTCTGGAAACACCATATATTTT. Protein sequence: CASRIQGGSGNTIYF.

This clonotype was seen a handful of times. The chain joins TRBV7-9 to TRBJ2-7; 12 positions match TRBD1. Germline assignment: CDR1 SEHNR and CDR2 FQNEAQ (reference sequence). V was pared by 4 bases and J by 5 bases, with 6 bases of the junction left unmatched. This CDR3 region has 15 residues. The chain's CDR3 is CASSSGQGARNEQYF. CDR3 coding DNA: TGTGCCAGCAGCTCGGGACAGGGGGCTCGGAACGAGCAGTACTTC.

This clonotype was found a few times. The CDR3 here is CASSLNRGRDTEAFF. The CDR3 region has the DNA TGTGCCAGCAGCCTCAACAGGGGGCGGGACACTGAAGCTTTCTTT. J is TRBJ1-1 and V is TRBV7-8; 9 bases are a match to TRBD1. CDR1 is SGHVS, CDR2 FQNEAQ, per germline. The CDR3 length is 15 residues. The J segment lost 3 bases and the V segment lost 5 bases, leaving 7 bases of the junction unmatched.

This clonotype has a handful of counts. The chain is built from TRBV6-5 and TRBJ1-2; 7 positions agree with TRBD1. Germline V lookup: CDR1 MNHEY, CDR2 SVGAGI. This CDR3 region has 13 residues. V trimming: 6 bases; J trimming: 7 bases; junction bases outside the gene matches: 8. The CDR3 reads CASRRDSLFGYTF. CDR3 nucleotides: TGTGCCAGCAGGAGGGACAGTCTCTTTGGCTACACCTTC.

This clonotype is a singleton in its sample. This sequence joins TRBV27 and TRBJ2-7, with TRBD2 identical over 7 bases. This CDR3 has 11 amino acids. In germline, CDR1 is MNHEY, CDR2 SMNVEV (reference sequence). Trimming cost V 3 bases and J 9 bases; bases outside gene matches: 2. The CDR3 sequence: CASSLAGVQYF. The CDR3 DNA reads as TGTGCCAGCAGTTTGGCGGGGGTGCAGTACTTC.

This clonotype was recorded a few times. This chain uses TRBV3-1 with TRBJ2-7, with 13 bases fitting TRBD2. Germline CDR1 LGHDT, CDR2 YNNKEL (reference sequence). The CDR3 covers 17 residues. V trimming: 4 bases; J trimming: 2 bases; junction bases outside the gene matches: 8. The CDR3 reads CASSPQGTSGTPYEQYF. CDR3 nucleotide sequence: TGTGCCAGCAGCCCCCAAGGGACTAGCGGGACCCCCTACGAGCAGTACTTC.

This clonotype has more than one count but fewer than ten. The rearrangement uses TRBV27 and TRBJ2-5; the D gene is possibly TRBD1 (5 bases). V dropped 4 bases and J dropped 5 bases, with 17 bases sitting between them. Looked up from germline, CDR1 is MNHEY and CDR2 is SMNVEV (reference sequence). The CDR3 totals 15 residues. This CDR3 reads CASSSWKTVTETQYF. The CDR3 DNA follows: TGTGCCAGCAGTTCCTGGAAGACAGTGACGGAGACCCAGTACTTC.

The sample holds many counts of this clonotype. CDR3: CASSFTGTEKLFF. In DNA form, the CDR3 reads TGTGCCAGCAGCTTTACAGGGACTGAAAAACTGTTTTTT. This chain joins TRBV7-2 and TRBJ1-4, with D maybe TRBD1 (6 bases). The CDR3 sequence is 13 residues long. Germline V gene sequence: CDR1 SGHTA, CDR2 FQGNSA. The V and J ends lost 3 bases and 7 bases respectively, with 9 bases between them.

The V gene is TRBV4-1, the J gene TRBJ1-3; the match to TRBD1 covers 11 bases. This CDR3 contains 16 residues. Looked up from germline, CDR1 is MGHRA and CDR2 is YSYEKL. Losses at the gene ends were 0 bases for V and 9 bases for J; bases not matched to a gene: 7. This CDR3 is CASSQDLGQGVGTIYF. The CDR3 DNA is TGCGCCAGCAGCCAAGATCTGGGACAGGGGGTCGGCACCATATATTTT.

The V gene is TRBV4-1, the J gene TRBJ1-3, with 7 bases aligning to TRBD1. V was pared by 4 bases and J by 0 bases, with 6 bases of the junction left unmatched. This CDR3 region has 16 residues. Germline V gene sequence: CDR1 MGHRA, CDR2 YSYEKL. The CDR3 region has the DNA TGCGCCAGCAGCCTCTCCGGGACAGTCTCTGGAAACACCATATATTTT. This encodes CASSLSGTVSGNTIYF.

The chain combines TRBV28 with TRBJ1-1; D is ambiguous. V lost 5 bases and J lost 4, with 14 bases in between. Per the germline V gene, CDR1 is MDHEN and CDR2 is SYDVKM. The CDR3 is made up of 14 amino acids. The CDR3 spells CASSEGGLTTEAFF. Written as DNA, the CDR3 is TGTGCCAGCAGTGAGGGAGGCTTAACCACTGAAGCTTTCTTT. Complete variable domain (other parts from reference TRBV28 and TRBJ1-1): DVKVTQSSRYLVKRTGEKVFLECVQDMDHENMFWYRQDPGLGLRLIYFSYDVKMKEKGDIPEGYSVSREKKERFSLILESASTNQTSMYLCASSEGGLTTEAFFGQGTRLTVV.

The rearrangement links TRBV9 to TRBJ1-2; a possible D gene is TRBD1 (6 bases). In germline, CDR1 is SGDLS, CDR2 YYNGEE. CDR3 length: 16 residues. The V end lost 0 bases, the J end lost 5 bases, and 17 bases lay between the germline ends. DNA of the CDR3: TGTGCCAGCAGCGTAGTTGGGGGCAGCGTTAAATATGGCTACACCTTC. Translation: CASSVVGGSVKYGYTF. Combining the CDR3 with reference TRBV9 and TRBJ1-2 gives the whole variable domain DSGVTQTPKHLITATGQRVTLRCSPRSGDLSVYWYQQSLDQGLQFLIQYYNGEERAKGNILERFSAQQFPDLHSELNLSSLELGDSALYFCASSVVGGSVKYGYTFGSGTRLTVV.

The gene calls are TRBV11-2 and TRBJ2-7, with 7 bases fitting TRBD1. V lost 5 bases, J lost 2 bases, and 6 bases stayed unmatched. This CDR3 comprises 14 residues. Germline CDR1 SGHAT, CDR2 FQNNGV. CDR3 in DNA: TGTGCCAGCAGCACCGGGACAGTTCCCTACGAGCAGTACTTC. Its protein product is CASSTGTVPYEQYF.

This clonotype was observed many times. The chain recombines TRBV6-1 with TRBJ1-4; weak D call: TRBD1 (6 bases). The CDR3 is 14 residues long. The ends were cut back, 5 bases at V and 8 bases at J, with 15 bases in the middle. CDR1 and CDR2 (germline): MNHNS, SASEGT. CDR3 sequence reads: CASSSGEGGEKLFF. The CDR3 bases are TGTGCCAGCAGTTCTGGGGAAGGGGGGGAAAAACTGTTTTTT.

This clonotype was detected many times. In nucleotides, the CDR3 is TGTGCCAGCAGCTTAGTACAGGGGAGGAGTAGCAATCAGCCCCAGCATTTT. Encoded protein: CASSLVQGRSSNQPQHF. The gene calls are TRBV7-9 and TRBJ1-5, with 7 bases aligning to TRBD1. Trimming at V came to 1 base and at J to 0 bases, leaving 6 bases not matched to a gene. This CDR3 contains 17 residues. The V gene's germline CDR1 is SEHNR and CDR2 FQNEAQ (reference sequence).

This clonotype was found a few times. The chain has TRBV19 and TRBJ1-5; a possible D gene is TRBD1 (5 bases). Germline values: CDR1 LNHDA, CDR2 SQIVND (reference sequence). The CDR3 has 16 amino acids. V dropped 5 bases and J dropped 1 base, with 15 bases sitting between them. CDR3 in amino acids: CASSRIARGSNQPQHF. The CDR3 nucleotides read TGTGCCAGTAGTCGGATAGCGAGGGGAAGCAATCAGCCCCAGCATTTT.

This clonotype was detected only a few times. The chain has TRBV12-3 or TRBV12-4 and TRBJ2-1, with D unclear. V lost 1 base, J lost 0 bases, and 13 bases lay in between. CDR3 length equals 17 residues. CDR3 residues: CASSLDSAASSYNEQFF. The CDR3 DNA follows: TGTGCCAGCAGTTTAGATTCGGCGGCTAGCTCCTACAATGAGCAGTTCTTC.

A few counts support this clonotype. The V gene is TRBV7-2, the J gene TRBJ2-3; D uncertain. Germline CDR1 SGHTA, CDR2 FQGNSA. V dropped 5 bases and J dropped 6 bases, with 15 bases sitting between them. This CDR3 comprises 14 residues. CDR3 coding DNA: TGTGCCAGCAGCCTCGGATGGGTGGGGGATACGCAGTATTTT. Amino acids: CASSLGWVGDTQYF.

The DNA of the CDR3 is TGTGCCAGCAGTTTAGGGTCGGGACGCTTTTCTGGAAACACCATATATTTT. Translation gives CASSLGSGRFSGNTIYF. The V call is TRBV12-3 or TRBV12-4, the J call TRBJ1-3; maybe TRBD1 (5 bases). This CDR3 is built from 17 residues. V lost 1 base, J lost 1 base, and 14 bases lay in between.